This paragraph covers one T cell receptor (beta chain) sequence. The antigen is unknown. This record comes from a study of cytomegalovirus exposure and HLA in healthy donors. Regarding the study as a whole: Reported findings show TCR beta sequences accurately forecast HLA-A and HLA-B alleles in most subjects. Per a later analysis, HLA-associated TCR beta chains showed more clonal expansion than other, equally common TCR beta chains.

13 Jbeta primers and 60 Vbeta primers were used for the PCR. Only in-frame clones appear in the TCRdb table, and some are missing; sequencing was by immunoSEQ multiplex PCR. The table includes some 120,000 clones, roughly 80% detected once. Material: PBMCs. This TCR was recovered from a man aged 25-45 years in good health and CMV-seropositive.

The CDR3 protein is CATSSWGNSNQPQHF. Written as DNA, the CDR3 is TGTGCCACCAGCAGTTGGGGCAACAGCAATCAGCCCCAGCATTTT. The rearrangement links TRBV15 to TRBJ1-5, with D perhaps TRBD1 (5 bases). Germline V CDR1 and CDR2: LNHNV, YYDKDF (reference sequence). CDR3 size: 15 residues. Deletions cut 3 bases from V and 1 base from J, with 10 bases between.